The rows below give T cell receptor beta chains drawn from one sample of a study of shared clonotypes between healthy human individuals. Repertoires were generated with immunoSEQ multiplex PCR, while TCRdb's copy carries only in-frame clones and drops some. The data hold around 1.6 million clones, with approximately 98% observed a single time. The sequenced sample was naive CD4+ T cells sorted from blood. The receptors come from a young man in good health. Both conserved end residues are part of each CDR3. The D gene is left open where the match is weak. Clone size is shown for a subset of rows, as once, few, many or a class of expanded clone.

NA | TRBJ1-3 | NA | TRBV28 | CASREAGNTIYF | TGTGCCAGCAGAGAGGCAGGAAACACCATATATTTT
NA | TRBJ1-4 | once | TRBV7-3 | CASSLSGNANEKLFF | TGTGCCAGCAGCTTATCGGGTAACGCTAATGAAAAACTGTTTTTT
TRBD2 | TRBJ2-1 | NA | TRBV9 | CASSVGISGRLSVGEQFF | TGTGCCAGCAGCGTAGGTATTAGCGGGAGGTTAAGTGTGGGGGAGCAGTTCTTC
NA | TRBJ1-1 | NA | TRBV7-6 | CASSSLPGEVDFSTEAFF | TGTGCCAGCAGCTCACTACCGGGCGAAGTGGATTTTTCTACTGAAGCTTTCTTT
TRBD2 | TRBJ2-3 | once | TRBV2 | CASRPLPGLGVPDTQYF | TGTGCCAGCCGCCCCCTTCCGGGACTAGGAGTCCCAGATACGCAGTATTTT
NA | TRBJ1-2 | NA | TRBV6-1 | CASSEARMYYGYTF | TGTGCCAGCAGTGAAGCGCGTATGTATTATGGCTACACCTTC
TRBD2 | TRBJ2-7 | once | TRBV7-6 | CASSLLPPGLAAYEQYF | TGTGCCAGCAGCTTACTCCCGCCGGGACTAGCCGCCTACGAGCAGTACTTC
NA | TRBJ1-1 | NA | TRBV10-3 | CAISEVEMEAFF | TGTGCCATCAGTGAGGTGGAAATGGAAGCTTTCTTT
NA | TRBJ2-7 | NA | TRBV5-1 | CASSLFRQGNGEQYF | TGCGCCAGCAGCTTGTTTAGGCAGGGAAACGGGGAGCAGTACTTC
NA | TRBJ1-2 | NA | TRBV29-1 | CSVRDTYGYTF | TGCAGCGTCCGGGACACCTATGGCTACACCTTC
NA | TRBJ1-1 | NA | TRBV28 | CASSLYRATNEAFF | TGTGCCAGCAGTTTGTACCGGGCCACTAATGAAGCTTTCTTT
TRBD1 | TRBJ2-7 | NA | TRBV30 | CAWSPSGDRHF | TGTGCCTGGAGTCCATCTGGGGACAGACACTTC
NA | TRBJ2-3 | NA | TRBV5-1 | CASSLAAATDTQYF | TGCGCCAGCAGCTTGGCCGCGGCCACAGATACGCAGTATTTT
NA | TRBJ2-7 | NA | TRBV6-1 | CASSAPGVSEQYF | TGTGCCAGCAGTGCCCCTGGGGTAAGTGAGCAGTACTTC
NA | TRBJ1-3 | NA | TRBV30 | CAWSDDPIGNTIYF | TGTGCCTGGAGCGACGACCCCATTGGAAACACCATATATTTT
TRBD1 | TRBJ2-3 | NA | TRBV14 | CASSLRTGSSSTQYF | TGTGCCAGCAGCTTGCGGACAGGAAGCTCTAGTACGCAGTATTTT
NA | TRBJ2-3 | once | TRBV19 | CASETKTGSGTDTQYF | TGTGCCAGCGAAACCAAGACAGGTTCCGGCACAGATACGCAGTATTTT
NA | TRBJ1-4 | NA | TRBV19 | CASRGAIQGATNEKLFF | TGTGCCAGTAGAGGGGCTATTCAGGGCGCAACTAATGAAAAACTGTTTTTT
NA | TRBJ1-1 | NA | TRBV2 | CASSEDTVSTEAFF | TGTGCCAGCAGTGAGGACACAGTGAGCACTGAAGCTTTCTTT
NA | TRBJ2-5 | NA | TRBV5-4 | CASSLEVEGGAQYF | TGTGCCAGCAGCTTGGAAGTAGAGGGGGGGGCCCAGTACTTC
TRBD2 | TRBJ2-7 | NA | TRBV5-1 | CASSLADEQYF | TGCGCCAGCAGCCTAGCGGACGAGCAGTACTTC
TRBD2 | TRBJ2-7 | NA | TRBV30 | CAWSTRTSVSYEQYF | TGTGCCTGGAGTACCCGGACTAGCGTATCCTACGAGCAGTACTTC
NA | TRBJ2-3 | NA | TRBV7-2 | CASSLVLYTDTQYF | TGTGCCAGCAGCTTAGTCCTATATACAGATACGCAGTATTTT
TRBD2 | TRBJ2-3 | NA | TRBV5-1 | CASSTGTSGRTITTDTQYF | TGCGCCAGCAGCACCGGGACTAGCGGGCGAACAATTACGACGGATACGCAGTATTTT
NA | TRBJ1-2 | NA | TRBV4-1 | CASSQESGSYGYTF | TGCGCCAGCAGCCAAGAAAGCGGTTCCTATGGCTACACCTTC
NA | TRBJ2-3 | NA | TRBV28 | CASREGARPGTDTQYF | TGTGCCAGCCGTGAAGGGGCTAGGCCCGGCACAGATACGCAGTATTTT
NA | TRBJ2-2 | NA | TRBV5-6 | CASRPDTNTGELFF | TGTGCCAGCAGACCTGACACAAACACCGGGGAGCTGTTTTTT
TRBD1 | TRBJ2-6 | NA | TRBV11-2 | CASSPDRAYGANVLTF | TGTGCCAGCAGCCCGGACAGGGCTTATGGGGCCAACGTCCTGACTTTC
NA | TRBJ2-3 | once | TRBV7-8 | CASSLARGDTQYF | TGTGCCAGCAGCTTAGCCAGGGGAGATACGCAGTATTTT
TRBD2 | TRBJ2-1 | NA | TRBV4-3 | CASSQGGGGSSNEQFF | TGCGCCAGCAGCCAAGGGGGCGGCGGGAGCAGCAATGAGCAGTTCTTC
NA | TRBJ1-2 | NA | TRBV4-1 | CASSQDSWQGKNYGYTF | TGCGCCAGCAGCCAAGATAGTTGGCAGGGGAAAAACTATGGCTACACCTTC
TRBD2 | TRBJ2-7 | NA | TRBV5-1 | CASSFSGSMDEQYF | TGCGCCAGCAGCTTTAGCGGGAGTATGGACGAGCAGTACTTC
TRBD1 | TRBJ2-3 | NA | TRBV28 | CASSTGQGRTDTQYF | TGTGCCAGCAGCACCGGACAGGGAAGGACAGATACGCAGTATTTT
NA | TRBJ2-5 | NA | TRBV10-2 | CASSEGPGGGEETQYF | TGCGCCAGCAGTGAGGGGCCCGGGGGTGGTGAAGAGACCCAGTACTTC
NA | TRBJ1-3 | NA | TRBV2 | CASSVSPGENTIYF | TGTGCCAGCAGTGTTTCCCCAGGGGAGAACACCATATATTTT
NA | TRBJ2-1 | once | TRBV19 | CASSIADGYEQFF | TGTGCCAGTAGTATAGCGGACGGATATGAGCAGTTCTTC
TRBD1 | TRBJ2-1 | NA | TRBV6-5 | CASSYPGQGKFF | TGTGCCAGCAGTTACCCGGGACAGGGAAAGTTCTTC
TRBD2 | TRBJ2-1 | NA | TRBV18 | CASSPREGRINEQFF | TGTGCCAGCTCACCAAGGGAGGGTCGGATCAATGAGCAGTTCTTC
NA | TRBJ2-1 | NA | TRBV28 | CASSSHTRPDRGLPGEQFF | TGTGCCAGCAGTTCCCATACGAGACCCGACAGGGGACTACCAGGTGAGCAGTTCTTC
TRBD1 | TRBJ1-1 | NA | TRBV7-9 | CASRGQGELNTEAFF | TGTGCCAGCCGAGGACAGGGCGAGCTGAACACTGAAGCTTTCTTT
TRBD1 | TRBJ2-5 | NA | TRBV5-4 | CASEGRGQSETQYF | TGTGCCAGCGAGGGCAGGGGGCAGTCGGAGACCCAGTACTTC
TRBD2 | TRBJ2-7 | NA | TRBV11-2 | CASSLVLAGREQYF | TGTGCCAGCAGCTTAGTCCTAGCGGGACGCGAGCAGTACTTC
NA | TRBJ1-4 | NA | TRBV9 | CASSVTARMGRSATNEKLFF | TGTGCCAGCAGCGTAACCGCGCGAATGGGGCGGAGTGCAACTAATGAAAAACTGTTTTTT
NA | TRBJ1-4 | once | TRBV5-1 | CASRKIREGQTNEKLFF | TGCGCCAGCAGGAAGATTCGAGAGGGTCAAACTAATGAAAAACTGTTTTTT
NA | TRBJ2-5 | once | TRBV6-6 | CASTRGDVETQYF | TGTGCCAGCACACGAGGGGATGTGGAGACCCAGTACTTC
NA | TRBJ2-3 | NA | TRBV14 | CASSQDRWGLRTDTQYF | TGTGCCAGCAGCCAAGATCGGTGGGGACTTCGCACAGATACGCAGTATTTT
NA | TRBJ2-1 | NA | TRBV10-3 | CAISERSNEQFF | TGTGCCATCAGTGAACGAAGCAATGAGCAGTTCTTC
NA | TRBJ2-1 | NA | TRBV5-1 | CASSFQTRSSYNEQFF | TGCGCCAGCAGCTTCCAGACACGAAGCTCCTACAATGAGCAGTTCTTC
NA | TRBJ2-7 | once | TRBV18 | CASLRDSSYEQYF | TGTGCCAGCCTCCGGGATAGTTCCTACGAGCAGTACTTC
TRBD1 | TRBJ1-1 | NA | TRBV28 | CASSPGTAGTEAFF | TGTGCCAGCAGTCCTGGGACAGCCGGCACTGAAGCTTTCTTT
NA | TRBJ1-2 | NA | TRBV5-6 | CASSRTLVEGYTF | TGTGCCAGCAGCCGTACCCTGGTGGAGGGCTACACCTTC
NA | TRBJ2-3 | NA | TRBV29-1 | CSGGQKLTDTQYF | TGCAGCGGGGGACAAAAACTCACAGATACGCAGTATTTT
TRBD2 | TRBJ2-2 | NA | TRBV19 | CASSRASGIDTGELFF | TGTGCCAGTAGTCGAGCTAGCGGGATTGACACCGGGGAGCTGTTTTTT
NA | TRBJ1-1 | NA | TRBV2 | CASRVVTEAFF | TGTGCCAGCAGGGTGGTCACTGAAGCTTTCTTT
TRBD1 | TRBJ1-2 | NA | TRBV6-5 | CASSLTGVGYTF | TGTGCCAGCAGTTTGACAGGGGTTGGCTACACCTTC
NA | TRBJ2-5 | NA | TRBV6-6 | CASSIKETQYF | TGTGCCAGCAGTATAAAGGAGACCCAGTACTTC